Presented here are 8 T cell receptor beta chains from one specimen sequenced in a study of shared clonotypes between healthy human individuals. TCRdb keeps only in-frame clones here, not all; method: immunoSEQ multiplex PCR. The sample lists hundreds of thousands of clones, approximately 79% occurring once. Sequenced material: memory CD4+ T cells sorted from blood. The subset denotes: CD45RA-negative fraction. The source is a woman in her twenties or thirties in good health.

This clone was counted between two and nine times. V is TRBV27 and J is TRBJ1-2, with 7 nucleotides matching TRBD1. This CDR3 contains 15 residues. The J segment lost 4 bases and the V segment lost 5 bases, leaving 10 bases of the junction unmatched. Germline values: CDR1 MNHEY, CDR2 SMNVEV (reference sequence). CDR3 nucleotides: TGTGCCAGCAGTGACCGTGGAGGGGGCGTCTATGGCTACACCTTC. This encodes CASSDRGGGVYGYTF.

The V gene is TRBV5-6, the J gene TRBJ1-1, with TRBD1 identical over 9 bases. This CDR3 region has 16 residues. V lost 4 bases and J lost 5; bases outside the gene matches: 12. The germline V gene has CDR1 SGHDT and CDR2 YYEEEE. The CDR3 loop reads CASSSSRDRVRTEAFF. Written as DNA, the CDR3 is TGTGCCAGCAGCAGTTCCCGGGACAGGGTTAGAACTGAAGCTTTCTTT.

This chain joins TRBV7-9 and TRBJ2-7; tentative D call: TRBD2 (6 bases). Germline assignment: CDR1 SEHNR and CDR2 FQNEAQ (reference sequence). The CDR3 has 14 residues. The V and J ends lost 7 bases and 5 bases respectively, with 18 bases between them. CDR3 in DNA: TGTGCCAGCACCCGGTGGCGGGAAGGGAACGAGCAGTACTTC. Encoded protein: CASTRWREGNEQYF.

J is TRBJ2-7 and V is TRBV13; no definite D call. Trimming took 1 base from V and 6 from J, leaving 16 bases between them. Germline CDR1 is PRHDT and CDR2 is FYEKMQ (reference sequence). This CDR3 region has 15 residues. CDR3: CASSLARVLAFEQYF. The CDR3 coding sequence is TGTGCCAGCAGCTTAGCTCGGGTGCTCGCCTTCGAGCAGTACTTC.

The rearrangement uses TRBV28 and TRBJ1-5; TRBD1 matches 9 bases. The CDR3 covers 17 residues. Germline V lookup: CDR1 MDHEN, CDR2 SYDVKM. Losses at the gene ends were 5 bases for V and 2 bases for J; bases not matched to a gene: 10. The CDR3 sequence: CASSDWTGATRNQPQHF. CDR3 sequence (DNA): TGTGCCAGCAGTGATTGGACAGGGGCTACACGCAATCAGCCCCAGCATTTT.

CDR3 amino acids: CASSSPRNSYEQYF. CDR3 nucleotides: TGTGCCAGCAGCTCCCCCCGGAACTCCTACGAGCAGTACTTC. The V call is TRBV7-8, the J call TRBJ2-7, with D hard to call. The germline V and J ends were trimmed by 4 bases and 0 bases, with 10 bases remaining between them. The CDR3 covers 14 residues. Germline loops: CDR1 SGHVS, CDR2 FQNEAQ.

The chain links TRBV6-5 to TRBJ2-3; D gene uncertain. The V and J ends lost 7 bases and 6 bases respectively, with 14 bases between them. Germline lookup yields CDR1 MNHEY and CDR2 SVGAGI. This CDR3 is 13 amino acids long. Written as DNA, the CDR3 is TGTGCCAGCATTGACCCGGTCGGGGATACGCAGTATTTT. As protein: CASIDPVGDTQYF.

This rearrangement joins TRBV28 to TRBJ2-1; TRBD2 agrees at 8 bases. This CDR3 contains 17 residues. J was trimmed by 9 bases and V by 0 bases; bases with no gene match: 13. Germline-derived CDR1 and CDR2 are MDHEN and SYDVKM. CDR3 region: CASSLWGGTSSFTEQFF. CDR3 DNA sequence: TGTGCCAGCAGTTTATGGGGCGGGACTAGTTCTTTCACTGAGCAGTTCTTC.